One and the same sample provided the 23 T cell receptor beta chains below, sequenced in a study of blood T cell repertoires in COVID-19. Only in-frame clones appear in the TCRdb table, and some are missing; sequencing was by immunoSEQ multiplex PCR. This table holds roughly 62,000 clones, roughly 86% found once. Input material: peripheral blood. The receptor set was obtained from a human donor with active COVID-19. The donor label of this sample is uncertain.

The chain employs TRBV11-2 and TRBJ2-1, with 10 bases matching TRBD2. The germline V gene has CDR1 SGHAT and CDR2 FQNNGV. The CDR3 has 15 residues. Unmatched junction bases numbered 8, after V lost 5 bases and J lost 7 bases. CDR3 sequence reads: CASSPASGGENEQFF. The CDR3 coding sequence is TGTGCCAGCAGCCCAGCAAGCGGGGGGGAGAATGAGCAGTTCTTC.

The V and J genes are TRBV7-9 and TRBJ2-1; TRBD2 matches 10 bases. This CDR3 region has 18 residues. V dropped 1 base and J dropped 1; count of bases not matched to a gene: 7. Germline-derived CDR1 and CDR2 are SEHNR and FQNEAQ (reference sequence). CDR3 sequence reads: CASSLGLAGGFSYNEQFF. Written as DNA, the CDR3 is TGTGCCAGCAGCTTAGGACTAGCGGGTGGTTTTTCCTACAATGAGCAGTTCTTC.

The genes are TRBV6-5 and TRBJ2-3; 8 positions match TRBD1. In germline, CDR1 is MNHEY, CDR2 SVGAGI. J lost 5 bases, V lost 6 bases, and 10 bases had no gene match. The CDR3 consists of 15 residues. The CDR3 DNA reads TGTGCCAGCAGCTGGACAGGGAGTGAGGAAGATACGCAGTATTTT. It translates to CASSWTGSEEDTQYF.

This sequence joins TRBV11-2 and TRBJ1-6; D possibly corresponds to TRBD1 (5 bases). Looked up from germline, CDR1 is SGHAT and CDR2 is FQNNGV. The CDR3 runs to 13 residues. V was shortened by 3 bases and J by 7 bases, with 7 bases between the two germline ends. CDR3: CASSLQGNSPLHF. CDR3 nucleotide sequence: TGTGCCAGCAGCTTGCAGGGCAATTCACCCCTCCACTTT. Full variable domain (outside the CDR3, taken from reference TRBV11-2 and TRBJ1-6): EAGVAQSPRYKIIEKRQSVAFWCNPISGHATLYWYQQILGQGPKLLIQFQNNGVVDDSQLPKDRFSAERLKGVDSTLKIQPAKLEDSAVYLCASSLQGNSPLHFGNGTRLTVT.

The chain has TRBV7-6 and TRBJ2-3; D perhaps matches TRBD2 (5 bases). The germline V gene has CDR1 SGHVS and CDR2 FNYEAQ. This CDR3 is built from 15 residues. Between the trimmed V and J ends, which lost 2 bases and 2 bases, there was a span of 11 bases. DNA for the CDR3: TGTGCCAGCAGCTTATTCGGGGAATTCACAGATACGCAGTATTTT. Encoded protein: CASSLFGEFTDTQYF.

The gene calls are TRBV6-5 and TRBJ1-1; possibly TRBD1 for D (6 bases). The CDR3 is 14 residues long. Trimming shortened V by 7 bases and J by 5 bases, and 17 bases separated the two germline ends. Germline CDR1 is MNHEY and CDR2 is SVGAGI. The CDR3, as DNA: TGTGCCAGCATTATAGGGGACATTAGTACTGAAGCTTTCTTT. It codes for CASIIGDISTEAFF.

V and J are TRBV5-1 and TRBJ1-1; no firm D call. The CDR3 covers 14 residues. Germline-derived CDR1 and CDR2 are SGHRS and YFSETQ. Trimming took off 3 bases at V and 4 bases at J, with 13 bases between the two ends. The CDR3 sequence is CASSWGPGSTEAFF. CDR3 bases: TGCGCCAGCAGCTGGGGTCCGGGGTCCACTGAAGCTTTCTTT.

This sequence joins TRBV2 and TRBJ1-2; D call uncertain. Germline CDR1 is SNHLY and CDR2 is FYNNEI. The V end was cut by 10 bases, the J end by 7 bases, with 22 bases between. CDR3 length: 14 amino acids. CDR3 loop: CATKDGERHAGYTF. The CDR3 coding sequence is TGTGCCACCAAGGATGGGGAGAGGCATGCTGGCTACACCTTC.

The CDR3 loop reads CASSLGHNNEQFF. Written as DNA, the CDR3 is TGTGCCAGCAGCTTGGGGCATAACAATGAGCAGTTCTTC. V is TRBV7-2 and J is TRBJ2-1; TRBD1 might be the D (5 bases). V lost 3 bases to trimming and J lost 5 bases, with 8 bases between them. CDR3 length: 13 residues. Germline CDR1 reads SGHTA; CDR2 reads FQGNSA.

The chain couples TRBV20-1 to TRBJ1-5; TRBD1 matches at 11 bases. The CDR3 runs 17 residues. J was trimmed by 4 bases and V by 3 bases; bases with no gene match: 11. Germline V lookup: CDR1 DFQATT, CDR2 SNEGSKA (reference sequence). The CDR3, as DNA: TGCAGTGCTAGTCGGACAGGGGGCGGAACAGGGAATCAGCCCCAGCATTTT. Translated: CSASRTGGGTGNQPQHF.

The rearrangement uses TRBV5-4 and TRBJ1-2; no clear D gene. This CDR3 region has 15 residues. V lost 2 bases and J 8 bases, leaving 19 bases between the germline ends. Germline values: CDR1 SGHNT, CDR2 YYREEE (reference sequence). The CDR3 DNA reads as TGTGCCAGCAGCTTTGTTAGCGGAGTAGGGTCAGGCTACACCTTC. Amino acid sequence: CASSFVSGVGSGYTF.

The J gene is TRBJ1-6, the V gene TRBV9, with D possibly being TRBD1 (5 bases). Germline V lookup: CDR1 SGDLS, CDR2 YYNGEE. The CDR3 consists of 16 residues. With 0 bases removed from V and 0 bases from J, the gap between germline ends came to 7 bases. The CDR3 spells CASSVEGNSYNSPLHF. The CDR3 bases are TGTGCCAGCAGCGTAGAGGGGAACTCCTATAATTCACCCCTCCACTTT.

J is TRBJ1-5 and V is TRBV7-2; 9 positions match TRBD1. CDR1 and CDR2 (germline): SGHTA, FQGNSA. The CDR3 consists of 14 residues. The V segment lost 5 bases and the J segment 7 bases; nucleotides outside the gene matches: 6. The CDR3 reads CASSIRQGGQPQHF. In DNA, the CDR3 is TGTGCCAGCAGCATTCGACAGGGGGGACAGCCCCAGCATTTT. Full variable domain (rest looked up from reference TRBV7-2 and TRBJ1-5): GAGVSQSPSNKVTEKGKDVELRCDPISGHTALYWYRQSLGQGLEFLIYFQGNSAPDKSGLPSDRFSAERTGGSVSTLTIQRTQQEDSAVYLCASSIRQGGQPQHFGDGTRLSIL.

V usage is TRBV5-1 and J usage is TRBJ2-1; 7 positions agree with TRBD1. Unmatched junction bases numbered 3, after V lost 0 bases and J lost 0 bases. Germline V lookup: CDR1 SGHRS, CDR2 YFSETQ. This CDR3 has 16 residues. CDR3 loop: CASSLVSGGSYNEQFF. The CDR3 DNA reads as TGCGCCAGCAGCTTGGTTTCAGGGGGCTCCTACAATGAGCAGTTCTTC.

This chain links TRBV11-2 with TRBJ1-1, with D uncertain. Germline V gives CDR1 SGHAT, CDR2 FQNNGV. This CDR3 contains 13 residues. V gave up 5 bases and J gave up 4 bases, with 11 bases separating them. The chain's CDR3 is CASSQTSPTEAFF. The CDR3 DNA sequence: TGTGCCAGCAGCCAAACTTCGCCCACTGAAGCTTTCTTT.

The chain employs TRBV19 and TRBJ2-7; D unclear. CDR1 and CDR2 (germline): LNHDA, SQIVND (reference sequence). The ends were cut back, 3 bases at V and 7 bases at J, with 10 bases in the middle. The CDR3 is 12 residues long. CDR3 sequence reads: CASSINTIEQYF. The CDR3 DNA follows: TGTGCCAGTAGTATCAACACCATAGAGCAGTACTTC.

In its sample, this clone was seen once. J is TRBJ2-1 and V is TRBV11-2; TRBD2 aligns across 8 bases. The CDR3 runs 17 residues. CDR1 is SGHAT, CDR2 FQNNGV, per germline. V was clipped by 7 bases and J by 0 bases; unmatched bases: 11. This chain's CDR3 is CASNQDAGTSSYNEQFF. The CDR3 DNA sequence: TGTGCCAGCAACCAAGATGCCGGGACTAGCTCCTACAATGAGCAGTTCTTC.

The rearrangement uses TRBV7-9 and TRBJ2-1; the match to TRBD2 covers 10 bases. The germline CDR1 and CDR2 sequences are SEHNR and FQNEAQ (reference sequence). The CDR3 is 16 residues long. J gave up 7 bases and V 2 bases, and 8 bases lay outside the gene matches. CDR3 sequence reads: CASSLIRLAGVNEQFF. CDR3 bases: TGTGCCAGCAGCTTAATTAGGCTAGCGGGAGTTAATGAGCAGTTCTTC. The complete variable domain, with remaining parts taken from reference TRBV7-9 and TRBJ2-1, reads DTGVSQNPRHKITKRGQNVTFRCDPISEHNRLYWYRQTLGQGPEFLTYFQNEAQLEKSRLLSDRFSAERPKGSFSTLEIQRTEQGDSAMYLCASSLIRLAGVNEQFFGPGTRLTVL.

This chain uses TRBV9 with TRBJ1-1; 8 bases match TRBD1. The CDR3 is made up of 15 amino acids. The germline CDR1 and CDR2 sequences are SGDLS and YYNGEE. The V gene end was trimmed by 3 bases and the J gene end by 6 bases; junction bases not matched to a gene: 10. The CDR3 loop reads CASSGNTGGFSEAFF. DNA of the CDR3: TGTGCCAGCAGCGGTAATACAGGGGGATTCTCTGAAGCTTTCTTT. The whole variable domain, filled in from reference TRBV9 and TRBJ1-1, reads DSGVTQTPKHLITATGQRVTLRCSPRSGDLSVYWYQQSLDQGLQFLIQYYNGEERAKGNILERFSAQQFPDLHSELNLSSLELGDSALYFCASSGNTGGFSEAFFGQGTRLTVV.

The chain is built from TRBV5-6 and TRBJ1-6; TRBD1 might be the D (6 bases). V was pared by 4 bases and J by 14 bases, with 16 bases between. Germline CDR1 and CDR2: SGHDT and YYEEEE. CDR3 length equals 13 residues. CDR3 protein: CASSRTGLMTLHF. CDR3 bases: TGTGCCAGCAGCAGAACAGGGCTGATGACCCTCCACTTT.

The chain has TRBV5-4 and TRBJ2-3; TRBD1 matches at 7 bases. The CDR3 is 15 residues long. Germline trimming cut 5 bases from V and 0 bases from J; bases unmatched to any gene: 6. The germline gives CDR1 SGHNT, CDR2 YYREEE (reference sequence). The CDR3 loop is CASRRPGQSTDTQYF. In DNA form, the CDR3 reads TGTGCCAGCAGACGACCGGGACAGAGCACAGATACGCAGTATTTT.

The chain combines TRBV30 with TRBJ1-2; no firm D call. CDR1 is GTSNPN, CDR2 SVGIG, per germline (reference sequence). The CDR3 runs 12 residues. Trimming pared 3 bases from V and 6 bases from J, leaving 11 bases between. As DNA, the CDR3 is TGTGCCTGGAGGACCAGCGCAGATGGCTACACCTTC. Its protein product is CAWRTSADGYTF.

The chain employs TRBV7-2 and TRBJ2-5; D gene uncertain. V was shortened by 2 bases and J by 4 bases, with 8 bases between the two germline ends. This CDR3 contains 13 residues. The germline CDR1 and CDR2 sequences are SGHTA and FQGNSA. This CDR3 reads CASSLPGLETQYF. The CDR3 nucleotides are TGTGCCAGCAGCTTACCTGGGCTAGAGACCCAGTACTTC.